These 21 T cell receptor beta chains were all obtained from the same sample, sequenced in a study of T-cell reconstitution after alpha-beta-depleted transplantation in children. The authors prepared the TCRbeta library with unique molecular identifiers. A single record per CDR3 protein comes from TCRdb applying MiXCR to the PCR reads. Among about 830,000 distinct CDR3 sequences listed, around 17% were seen once. The source material was PBMCs, mostly from graft donor cells, sampled 360 days after TCRalphabeta/CD19-depleted stem cell transplant. The receptor set was obtained from a male patient younger than 18 who had a stem cell transplant for acute lymphoblastic leukemia, so the T cells may come from the graft donor.

The V call is TRBV6-5, the J call TRBJ1-3; no clear D gene. The germline V and J ends were trimmed by 3 bases and 0 bases, with 15 bases remaining between them. The germline V gene has CDR1 MNHEY and CDR2 SVGAGI. The CDR3 is 17 residues long. The CDR3 DNA reads as TGTGCCAGCAGTTATCATCGGGCCCTCGGCTCTGGAAACACCATATATTTT. Translating gives CASSYHRALGSGNTIYF.

The CDR3 coding sequence is TGTGCCAGCAGCCCTCTTACCCTAAGGGATACGCAGTATTTT. Residues: CASSPLTLRDTQYF. The J gene is TRBJ2-3, the V gene TRBV3-1; D uncertain. Trimming took off 4 bases at V and 6 bases at J, with 14 bases between the two ends. The CDR3 is 14 amino acids. CDR1 and CDR2 (germline): LGHDT, YNNKEL (reference sequence).

In its sample, this clonotype was seen a few times. This chain links TRBV12-3 or TRBV12-4 with TRBJ2-7; unclear D gene. V lost 8 bases and J 4 bases, leaving 12 bases between the germline ends. The CDR3 extends over 12 amino acids. CDR3 DNA: TGTGCCAGCGCAGCCCAGGCGTACGAGCAGTACTTC. This gives the protein CASAAQAYEQYF.

The V and J genes are TRBV5-1 and TRBJ2-7; 12 bases map to TRBD2. The CDR3 totals 15 residues. The V and J ends lost 4 bases and 3 bases, in that order; junction bases with no gene match: 5. The germline V gene encodes CDR1 SGHRS and CDR2 YFSETQ. CDR3 region: CASSPRTSGVYEQYF. The CDR3 DNA is TGCGCCAGCAGCCCCCGGACTAGCGGGGTCTACGAGCAGTACTTC.

This clonotype was detected a few times. The chain has TRBV14 and TRBJ2-7; 7 bases map to TRBD2. CDR3 length: 13 amino acids. Germline CDR1 reads SGHDN; CDR2 reads FVKESK. V gave up 5 bases and J gave up 5 bases; unmatched junction bases: 6. The CDR3 sequence is CASSFLAGDEQYF. In DNA form, the CDR3 reads TGTGCCAGCAGCTTTTTAGCGGGTGACGAGCAGTACTTC.

The chain couples TRBV15 to TRBJ2-1, with unresolved D. Germline CDR1 and CDR2: LNHNV and YYDKDF (reference sequence). The CDR3 is made up of 16 amino acids. V was clipped by 0 bases and J by 0 bases, with 9 bases between them. The CDR3 DNA reads as TGTGCCACCAGCAGAGATCTATTGAGCTCCTACAATGAGCAGTTCTTC. It is translated as CATSRDLLSSYNEQFF.

The chain has TRBV12-3 or TRBV12-4 and TRBJ2-1; a weak D match, TRBD2 (5 bases). Trimming removed 3 bases at V and 2 bases at J, with 11 bases between. This CDR3 spans 15 amino acids. In nucleotides, the CDR3 is TGTGCCAGCAGTTTTTTGGGAGTTCCCTACAATGAGCAGTTCTTC. Its translation is CASSFLGVPYNEQFF.

The chain employs TRBV5-4 and TRBJ2-3; D is undetermined. CDR3 size: 14 residues. Trimming stripped 1 base from V and 2 bases from J, with 8 bases between. Germline assignment: CDR1 SGHNT and CDR2 YYREEE (reference sequence). CDR3 amino acids: CASSLWSPTDTQYF. The DNA for the CDR3 is TGTGCCAGCAGCTTGTGGTCTCCCACAGATACGCAGTATTTT.

The V call is TRBV5-1, the J call TRBJ1-4; D is ambiguous. CDR1 is SGHRS and CDR2 is YFSETQ in the germline V gene. CDR3 size: 16 residues. Trimming removed 0 bases from V and 2 bases from J, with 11 bases in between. The CDR3 nucleotides are TGCGCCAGCAGCTTGGCCCCCAGTCCCACTAATGAAAAACTGTTTTTT. Translating it yields CASSLAPSPTNEKLFF.

In this sample, this clonotype turned up many times. This chain connects TRBV5-6 to TRBJ2-1; the match to TRBD1 covers 9 bases. CDR3 length equals 14 residues. V was clipped by 4 bases and J by 8 bases; unmatched bases: 7. Germline values: CDR1 SGHDT, CDR2 YYEEEE. CDR3 in DNA: TGTGCCAGCAGCCCCAAGGGACAGGGCCATGAGCAGTTCTTC. This codes for CASSPKGQGHEQFF.

The sample holds many counts of this clonotype. The CDR3 region has the DNA TGTGCCAGCAGCTTCCGACTGTCCTGGTCTCCCTACAATGAGCAGTTCTTC. Its translation is CASSFRLSWSPYNEQFF. V usage is TRBV3-1 and J usage is TRBJ2-1; D remains unclear. V gave up 5 bases and J gave up 2 bases, with 19 bases separating them. Looked up from germline, CDR1 is LGHDT and CDR2 is YNNKEL (reference sequence). This CDR3 has 17 amino acids.

The chain recombines TRBV4-1 with TRBJ2-1; TRBD2 aligns across 8 bases. Per the germline V gene, CDR1 is MGHRA and CDR2 is YSYEKL. Losses at the gene ends were 0 bases for V and 7 bases for J; bases not matched to a gene: 11. CDR3 size: 17 residues. The CDR3 reads CASSQDRGTSNSNEQFF. The CDR3 DNA follows: TGCGCCAGCAGCCAAGATCGTGGGACTAGTAATTCGAATGAGCAGTTCTTC.

CDR3 sequence: CAWRVPRETYEQYF. The DNA of the CDR3 is TGTGCCTGGAGGGTGCCGCGGGAGACCTACGAGCAGTACTTC. The rearrangement joins TRBV30 to TRBJ2-7; 7 nucleotides agree with TRBD2. Trimming took 3 bases from V and 2 from J; bases not matched to a gene: 7. Germline V CDR1 and CDR2: GTSNPN, SVGIG (reference sequence). The length of the CDR3 is 14 residues.

Only a few counts were recorded for this clonotype. The chain uses TRBV20-1 and TRBJ1-2; possible D gene TRBD1, 6 bases. This CDR3 has 12 residues. V dropped 3 bases and J dropped 8 bases, with 13 bases sitting between them. Germline V gives CDR1 DFQATT, CDR2 SNEGSKA (reference sequence). The CDR3 nucleotides read TGCAGTGCTAGTCAGGGGTGGAGAGGCTACACCTTC. Protein sequence: CSASQGWRGYTF.

The rearrangement uses TRBV6-8 and TRBJ2-1; maybe TRBD2 (6 bases). The ends were cut back, 10 bases at V and 4 bases at J, with 23 bases in the middle. Germline CDR1 MNHGY, CDR2 SAAAGT. This CDR3 spans 16 amino acids. The CDR3 sequence is CANSRSGLAPYNEQFF. CDR3 bases: TGTGCCAACTCCCGATCGGGGCTAGCGCCTTACAATGAGCAGTTCTTC.

There are many counts of this clonotype. The chain is built from TRBV7-9 and TRBJ1-1; D call uncertain. This CDR3 spans 11 amino acids. The germline gives CDR1 SEHNR, CDR2 FQNEAQ (reference sequence). V lost 3 bases and J lost 5, with 4 bases in between. The CDR3 protein is CASSFRTEAFF. The CDR3 bases are TGTGCCAGCAGCTTTAGGACTGAAGCTTTCTTT. The entire variable domain, with the rest obtained from reference TRBV7-9 and TRBJ1-1, is as follows: DTGVSQNPRHKITKRGQNVTFRCDPISEHNRLYWYRQTLGQGPEFLTYFQNEAQLEKSRLLSDRFSAERPKGSFSTLEIQRTEQGDSAMYLCASSFRTEAFFGQGTRLTVV.

The gene calls are TRBV18 and TRBJ2-1, with D possibly being TRBD1 (7 bases). Looked up from germline, CDR1 is KGHSH and CDR2 is LQKENI. The CDR3 sequence is 17 residues long. V dropped 1 base and J dropped 7 bases, with 20 bases sitting between them. The CDR3 sequence: CASSPLAQRPGGNEQFF. For the CDR3, the DNA is TGTGCCAGCTCACCACTCGCACAGAGGCCAGGGGGGAATGAGCAGTTCTTC. The complete variable domain, with remaining parts taken from reference TRBV18 and TRBJ2-1, reads NAGVMQNPRHLVRRRGQEARLRCSPMKGHSHVYWYRQLPEEGLKFMVYLQKENIIDESGMPKERFSAEFPKEGPSILRIQQVVRGDSAAYFCASSPLAQRPGGNEQFFGPGTRLTVL.

The J gene is TRBJ1-5, the V gene TRBV2, with 7 bases that match TRBD1. This CDR3 region has 13 residues. Unmatched junction bases numbered 3, after V lost 4 bases and J lost 6 bases. The germline V gene encodes CDR1 SNHLY and CDR2 FYNNEI. The CDR3 DNA reads TGTGCCAGCAGTGTTGAGGGGGCTCAGCCCCAGCATTTT. As protein: CASSVEGAQPQHF.

In its sample, this clonotype was seen many times. The V call is TRBV5-1, the J call TRBJ2-3; 7 nucleotides align to TRBD1. V lost 3 bases and J lost 3; bases outside the gene matches: 4. Germline V gene data show CDR1 as SGHRS and CDR2 as YFSETQ. This CDR3 region has 14 residues. This chain's CDR3 is CASSWGTVTDTQYF. Written as DNA, the CDR3 is TGCGCCAGCAGCTGGGGGACAGTTACAGATACGCAGTATTTT.

Only a few counts were recorded for this clonotype. The gene calls are TRBV10-3 and TRBJ2-1; TRBD2 agrees at 8 bases. V dropped 11 bases and J dropped 0; count of bases not matched to a gene: 15. This CDR3 region has 17 residues. Germline CDR1 ENHRY, CDR2 SYGVKD. The CDR3 DNA is TGTGCCCACGGGGTTAGCGGGACGACTAGCTCCTACAATGAGCAGTTCTTC. This gives the protein CAHGVSGTTSSYNEQFF.

This clonotype has a handful of counts. The chain couples TRBV4-1 to TRBJ1-2, with D perhaps TRBD1 (6 bases). Germline V gene sequence: CDR1 MGHRA, CDR2 YSYEKL. V dropped 0 bases and J dropped 6 bases, with 11 bases sitting between them. This CDR3 region has 14 residues. The CDR3 sequence is CASSQDWAGDGYTF. The CDR3 coding sequence is TGCGCCAGCAGCCAAGATTGGGCAGGGGATGGCTACACCTTC.